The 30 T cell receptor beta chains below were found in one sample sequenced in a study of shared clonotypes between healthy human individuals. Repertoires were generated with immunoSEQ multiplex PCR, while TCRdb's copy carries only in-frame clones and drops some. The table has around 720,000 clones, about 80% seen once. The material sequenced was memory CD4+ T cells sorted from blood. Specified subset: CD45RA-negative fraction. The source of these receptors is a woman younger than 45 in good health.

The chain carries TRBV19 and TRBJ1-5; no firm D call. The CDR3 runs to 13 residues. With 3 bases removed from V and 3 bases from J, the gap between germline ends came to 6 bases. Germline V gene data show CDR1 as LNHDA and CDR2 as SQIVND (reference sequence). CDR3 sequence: CASSIYYNQPQHF. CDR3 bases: TGTGCCAGTAGTATTTATTACAATCAGCCCCAGCATTTT.

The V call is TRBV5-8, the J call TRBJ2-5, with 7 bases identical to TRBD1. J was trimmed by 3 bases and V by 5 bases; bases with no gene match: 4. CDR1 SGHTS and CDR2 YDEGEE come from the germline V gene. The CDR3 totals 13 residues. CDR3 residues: CASSWDRKETQYF. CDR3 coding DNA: TGTGCCAGCAGTTGGGACAGAAAAGAGACCCAGTACTTC.

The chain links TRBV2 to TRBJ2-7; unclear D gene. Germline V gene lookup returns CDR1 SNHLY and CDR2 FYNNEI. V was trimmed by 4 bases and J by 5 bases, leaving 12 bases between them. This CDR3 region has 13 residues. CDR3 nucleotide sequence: TGTGCCAGCAGTGCAAGGGTGTCCAACGAGCAGTACTTC. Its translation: CASSARVSNEQYF.

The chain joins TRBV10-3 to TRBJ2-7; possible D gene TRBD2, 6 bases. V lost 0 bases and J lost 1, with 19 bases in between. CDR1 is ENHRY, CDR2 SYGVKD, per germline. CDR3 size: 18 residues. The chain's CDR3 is CAISESILVSGRSYEQYF. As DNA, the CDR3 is TGTGCCATCAGTGAGTCGATATTGGTTAGCGGCCGTTCCTACGAGCAGTACTTC.

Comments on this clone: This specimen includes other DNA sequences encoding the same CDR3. The CDR3 DNA follows: TGTGCCAGCAGAACTAGCGCAGATACGCAGTATTTT. This gives the protein CASRTSADTQYF. The chain links TRBV27 to TRBJ2-3; 7 bases are shared with TRBD2. This CDR3 spans 12 amino acids. V dropped 6 bases and J dropped 4; count of bases not matched to a gene: 1. Germline-derived CDR1 and CDR2 are MNHEY and SMNVEV (reference sequence).

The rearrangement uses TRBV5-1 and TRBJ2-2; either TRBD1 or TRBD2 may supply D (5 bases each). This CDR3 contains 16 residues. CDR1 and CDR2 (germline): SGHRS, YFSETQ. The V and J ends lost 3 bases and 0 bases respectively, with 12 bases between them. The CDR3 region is CASSWGRSANTGELFF. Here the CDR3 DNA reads TGCGCCAGCAGCTGGGGACGGTCCGCGAACACCGGGGAGCTGTTTTTT.

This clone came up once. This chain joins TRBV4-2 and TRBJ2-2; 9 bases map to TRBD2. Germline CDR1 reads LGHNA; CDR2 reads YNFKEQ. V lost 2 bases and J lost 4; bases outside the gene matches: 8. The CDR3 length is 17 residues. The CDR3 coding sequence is TGTGCCAGCAGCCAACGATTAGCGGGAGATGTCACCGGGGAGCTGTTTTTT. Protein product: CASSQRLAGDVTGELFF.

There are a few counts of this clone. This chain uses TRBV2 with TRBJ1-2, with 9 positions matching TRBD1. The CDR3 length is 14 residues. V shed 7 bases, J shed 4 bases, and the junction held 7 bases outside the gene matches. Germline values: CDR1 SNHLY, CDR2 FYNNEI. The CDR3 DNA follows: TGTGCCAGCACCCTACAGGGGGCGAGCTATGGCTACACCTTC. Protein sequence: CASTLQGASYGYTF.

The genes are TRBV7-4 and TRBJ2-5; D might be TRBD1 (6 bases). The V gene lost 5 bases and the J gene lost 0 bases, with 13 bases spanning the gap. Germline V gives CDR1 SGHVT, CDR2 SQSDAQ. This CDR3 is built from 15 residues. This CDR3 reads CASSPITGNQETQYF. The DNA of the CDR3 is TGTGCCAGCAGCCCTATTACAGGGAACCAAGAGACCCAGTACTTC.

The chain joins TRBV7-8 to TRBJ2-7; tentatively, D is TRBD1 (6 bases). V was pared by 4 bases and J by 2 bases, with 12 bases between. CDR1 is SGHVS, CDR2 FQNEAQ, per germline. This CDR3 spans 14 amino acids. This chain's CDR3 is CASSSYRETYEQYF. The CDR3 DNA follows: TGTGCCAGCAGCTCTTACAGGGAAACCTACGAGCAGTACTTC.

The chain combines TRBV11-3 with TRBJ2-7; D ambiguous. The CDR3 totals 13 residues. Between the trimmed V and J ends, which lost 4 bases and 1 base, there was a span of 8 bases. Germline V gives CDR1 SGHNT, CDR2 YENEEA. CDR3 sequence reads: CASSSIISYEQYF. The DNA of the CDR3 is TGTGCCAGCAGCTCGATTATTTCCTACGAGCAGTACTTC. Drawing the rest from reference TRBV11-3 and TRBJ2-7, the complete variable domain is EAGVVQSPRYKIIEKKQPVAFWCNPISGHNTLYWYLQNLGQGPELLIRYENEEAVDDSQLPKDRFSAERLKGVDSTLKIQPAELGDSAVYLCASSSIISYEQYFGPGTRLTVT.

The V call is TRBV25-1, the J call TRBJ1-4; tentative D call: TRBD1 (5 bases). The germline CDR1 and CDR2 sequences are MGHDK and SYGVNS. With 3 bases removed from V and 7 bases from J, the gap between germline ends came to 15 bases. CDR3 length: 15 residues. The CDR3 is CASSDQAGVGEKLFF. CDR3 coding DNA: TGTGCCAGCAGTGACCAGGCGGGGGTTGGTGAAAAACTGTTTTTT.

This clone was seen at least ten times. The CDR3 DNA reads as TGTGCCAGCAGCTTCCCCCAGGGACAAGATGGCTACACCTTC. This encodes CASSFPQGQDGYTF. The rearrangement uses TRBV7-9 and TRBJ1-2; D is perhaps TRBD1 (6 bases). The V end lost 3 bases, the J end lost 6 bases, and 14 bases lay between the germline ends. The CDR3 runs to 14 residues. CDR1 SEHNR and CDR2 FQNEAQ come from the germline V gene (reference sequence).

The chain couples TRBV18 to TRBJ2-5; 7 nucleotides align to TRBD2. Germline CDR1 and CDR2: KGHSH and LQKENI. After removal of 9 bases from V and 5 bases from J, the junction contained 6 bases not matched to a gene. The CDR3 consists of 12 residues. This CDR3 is CASSGGSETQYF. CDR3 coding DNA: TGTGCCAGTAGCGGCGGGAGTGAGACCCAGTACTTC.

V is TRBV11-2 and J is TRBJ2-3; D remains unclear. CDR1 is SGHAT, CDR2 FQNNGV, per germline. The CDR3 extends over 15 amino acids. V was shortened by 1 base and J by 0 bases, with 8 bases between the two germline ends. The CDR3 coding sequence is TGTGCCAGCAGCTTAGGCCCGACTAGCACAGATACGCAGTATTTT. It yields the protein CASSLGPTSTDTQYF. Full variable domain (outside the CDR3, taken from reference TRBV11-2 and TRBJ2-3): EAGVAQSPRYKIIEKRQSVAFWCNPISGHATLYWYQQILGQGPKLLIQFQNNGVVDDSQLPKDRFSAERLKGVDSTLKIQPAKLEDSAVYLCASSLGPTSTDTQYFGPGTRLTVL.

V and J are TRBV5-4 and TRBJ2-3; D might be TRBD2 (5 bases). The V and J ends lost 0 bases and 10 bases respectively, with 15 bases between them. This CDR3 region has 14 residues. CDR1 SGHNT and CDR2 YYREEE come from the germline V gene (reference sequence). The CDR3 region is CASSLEASRQAQYF. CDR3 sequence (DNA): TGTGCCAGCAGCTTGGAGGCTAGCAGGCAAGCGCAGTATTTT.

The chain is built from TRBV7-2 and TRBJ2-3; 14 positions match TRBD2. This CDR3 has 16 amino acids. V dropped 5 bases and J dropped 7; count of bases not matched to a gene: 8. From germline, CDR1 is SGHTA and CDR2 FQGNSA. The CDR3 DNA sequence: TGTGCCAGCAGCGCGACTAGCGGGAGGGCCATGAATACGCAGTATTTT. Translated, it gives CASSATSGRAMNTQYF. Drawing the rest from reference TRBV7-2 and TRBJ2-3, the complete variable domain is GAGVSQSPSNKVTEKGKDVELRCDPISGHTALYWYRQSLGQGLEFLIYFQGNSAPDKSGLPSDRFSAERTGGSVSTLTIQRTQQEDSAVYLCASSATSGRAMNTQYFGPGTRLTVL.

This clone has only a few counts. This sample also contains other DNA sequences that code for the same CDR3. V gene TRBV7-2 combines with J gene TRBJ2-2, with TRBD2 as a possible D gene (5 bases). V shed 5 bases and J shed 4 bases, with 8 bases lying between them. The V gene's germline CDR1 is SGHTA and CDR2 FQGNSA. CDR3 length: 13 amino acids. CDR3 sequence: CASSLRGTGELFF. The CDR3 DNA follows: TGTGCCAGCAGCCTCCGGGGCACCGGGGAGCTGTTTTTT. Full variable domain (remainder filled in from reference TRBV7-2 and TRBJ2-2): GAGVSQSPSNKVTEKGKDVELRCDPISGHTALYWYRQSLGQGLEFLIYFQGNSAPDKSGLPSDRFSAERTGGSVSTLTIQRTQQEDSAVYLCASSLRGTGELFFGEGSRLTVL.

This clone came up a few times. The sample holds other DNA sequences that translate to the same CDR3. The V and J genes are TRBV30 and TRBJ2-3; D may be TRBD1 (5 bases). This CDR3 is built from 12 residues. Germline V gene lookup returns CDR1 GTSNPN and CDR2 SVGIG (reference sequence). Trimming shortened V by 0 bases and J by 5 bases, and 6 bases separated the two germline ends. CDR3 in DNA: TGTGCCTGGAGTGTAGGGGTAGATACGCAGTATTTT. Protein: CAWSVGVDTQYF.

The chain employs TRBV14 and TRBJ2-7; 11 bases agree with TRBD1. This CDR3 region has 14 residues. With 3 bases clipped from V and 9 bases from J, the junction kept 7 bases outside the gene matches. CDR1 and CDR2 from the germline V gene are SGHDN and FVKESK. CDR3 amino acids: CASSQGQGVPVQYF. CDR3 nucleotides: TGTGCCAGCAGCCAGGGACAGGGGGTTCCCGTGCAGTACTTC.

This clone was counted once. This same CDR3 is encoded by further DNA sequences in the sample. The CDR3: CASSLGTSGITDTQYF. CDR3 nucleotide sequence: TGCGCCAGCAGCTTGGGTACTAGCGGGATCACAGATACGCAGTATTTT. The chain employs TRBV5-1 and TRBJ2-3; TRBD2 aligns across 10 bases. Germline V CDR1 and CDR2: SGHRS, YFSETQ. The ends lost 0 bases at V and 2 bases at J; junction bases unmatched: 3. There are 16 residues in the CDR3.

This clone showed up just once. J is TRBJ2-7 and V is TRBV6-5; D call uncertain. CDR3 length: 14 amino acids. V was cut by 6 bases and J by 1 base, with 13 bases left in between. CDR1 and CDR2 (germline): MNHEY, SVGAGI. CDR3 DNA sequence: TGTGCCAGCAGGTCCTCACACGGTTCCTACGAGCAGTACTTC. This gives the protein CASRSSHGSYEQYF.

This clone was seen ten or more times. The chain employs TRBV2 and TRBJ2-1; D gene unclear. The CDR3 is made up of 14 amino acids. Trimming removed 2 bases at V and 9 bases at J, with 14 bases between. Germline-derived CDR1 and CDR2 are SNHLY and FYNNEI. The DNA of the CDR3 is TGTGCCAGCAGTGAAAGGACCCGATTGGGTGAGCAGTTCTTC. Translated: CASSERTRLGEQFF.

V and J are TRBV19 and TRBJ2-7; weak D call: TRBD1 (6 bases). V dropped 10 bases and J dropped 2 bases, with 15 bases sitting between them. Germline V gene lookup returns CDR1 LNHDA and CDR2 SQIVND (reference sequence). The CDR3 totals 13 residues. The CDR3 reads CATPDSSAYEQYF. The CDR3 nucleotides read TGTGCCACCCCGGACAGTTCGGCCTACGAGCAGTACTTC.

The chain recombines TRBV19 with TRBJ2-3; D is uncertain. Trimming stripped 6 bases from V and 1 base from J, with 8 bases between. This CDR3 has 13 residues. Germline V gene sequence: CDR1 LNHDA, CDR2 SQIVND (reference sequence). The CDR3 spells CASRVDGTDTQYF. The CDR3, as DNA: TGTGCCAGTAGGGTGGATGGCACAGATACGCAGTATTTT.

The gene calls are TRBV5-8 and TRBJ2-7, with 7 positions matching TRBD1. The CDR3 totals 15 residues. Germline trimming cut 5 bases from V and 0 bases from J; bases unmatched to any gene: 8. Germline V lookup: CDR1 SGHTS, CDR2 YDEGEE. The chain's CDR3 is CASSGRDRSSYEQYF. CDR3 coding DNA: TGTGCCAGCAGTGGCCGGGACAGAAGCTCCTACGAGCAGTACTTC.

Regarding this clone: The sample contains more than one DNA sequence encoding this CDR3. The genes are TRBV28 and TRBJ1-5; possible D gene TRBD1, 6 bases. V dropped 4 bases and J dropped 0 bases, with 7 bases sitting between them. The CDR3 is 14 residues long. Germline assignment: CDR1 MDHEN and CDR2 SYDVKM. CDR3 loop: CASSSTGSNQPQHF. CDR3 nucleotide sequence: TGTGCCAGCAGTTCGACAGGTAGCAATCAGCCCCAGCATTTT.

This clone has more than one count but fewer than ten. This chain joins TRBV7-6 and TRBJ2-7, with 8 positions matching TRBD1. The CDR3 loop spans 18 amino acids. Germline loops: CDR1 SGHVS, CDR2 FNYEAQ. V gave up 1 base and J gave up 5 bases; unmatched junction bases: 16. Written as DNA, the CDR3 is TGTGCCAGCAGCTTAGTTCCTCTGACAGGGGATTACTCTCACGAGCAGTACTTC. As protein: CASSLVPLTGDYSHEQYF. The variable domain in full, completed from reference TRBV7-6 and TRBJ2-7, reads GAGVSQSPRYKVTKRGQDVALRCDPISGHVSLYWYRQALGQGPEFLTYFNYEAQQDKSGLPNDRFSAERPEGSISTLTIQRTEQRDSAMYRCASSLVPLTGDYSHEQYFGPGTRLTVT.

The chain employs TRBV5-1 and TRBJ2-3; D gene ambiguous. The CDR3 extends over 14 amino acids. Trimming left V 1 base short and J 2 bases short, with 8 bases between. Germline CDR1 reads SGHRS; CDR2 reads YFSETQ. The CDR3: CASSLLEPTDTQYF. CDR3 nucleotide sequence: TGCGCCAGCAGCTTGCTGGAACCCACAGATACGCAGTATTTT.

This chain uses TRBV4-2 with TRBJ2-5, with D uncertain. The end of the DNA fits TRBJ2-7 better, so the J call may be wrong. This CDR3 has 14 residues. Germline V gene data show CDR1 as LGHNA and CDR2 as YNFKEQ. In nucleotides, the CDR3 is TGTGCCAGCAGCCAAGGTGGGGAAGGCTACGAGCAGTACTTC. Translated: CASSQGGEGYEQYF.